Reported below is one T cell receptor (beta chain). Its antigen is currently unknown. TCRdb's table, derived via immunoSEQ multiplex PCR, lists solely in-frame clones and lacks some. Of tens of thousands of clones in the sample, roughly nine tenths were seen once. The length of the CDR3 is 15 residues. Germline V gives CDR1 SGDLS, CDR2 YYNGEE. V trimming: 0 bases; J trimming: 5 bases; junction bases outside the gene matches: 7. The data were obtained in a study of T cell responses to AZD1222 COVID-19 vaccine. Notes on the study in general: Two doses of AZD1222 preceded a rise in Spike-specific TCR breadth and depth. It was only after the peak T cell response that any repertoires were sampled. White British donors predominated, females outnumbered males, and clonal diversity was possibly underestimated.

This TCR was recovered from an adult who received the AZD1222 COVID-19 vaccine. The chain employs TRBV9 and TRBJ2-5; 7 bases map to TRBD2. The input for sequencing was peripheral blood, taken 28 days after the second AZD1222 dose. The CDR3 DNA follows: TGTGCCAGCAGCGTAGATCCAGGGCGGGGGGAGACCCAGTACTTC. The encoded protein is CASSVDPGRGETQYF.